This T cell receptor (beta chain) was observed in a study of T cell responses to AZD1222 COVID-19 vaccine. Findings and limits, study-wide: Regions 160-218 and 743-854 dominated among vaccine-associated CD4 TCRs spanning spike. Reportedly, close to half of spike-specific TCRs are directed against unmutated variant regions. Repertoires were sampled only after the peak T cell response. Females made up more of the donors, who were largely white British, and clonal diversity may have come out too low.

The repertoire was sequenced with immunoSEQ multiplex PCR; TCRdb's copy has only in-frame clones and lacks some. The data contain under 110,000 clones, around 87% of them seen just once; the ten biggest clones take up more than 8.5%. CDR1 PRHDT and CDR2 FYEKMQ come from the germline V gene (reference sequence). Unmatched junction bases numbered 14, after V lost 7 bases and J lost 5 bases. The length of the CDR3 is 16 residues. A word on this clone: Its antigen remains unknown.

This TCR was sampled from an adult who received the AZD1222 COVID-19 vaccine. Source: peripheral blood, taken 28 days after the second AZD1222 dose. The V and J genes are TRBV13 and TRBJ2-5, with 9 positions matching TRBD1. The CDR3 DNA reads TGTGCCAGCAACCCAAGAGTCGGACAGGGGTGGGAGACCCAGTACTTC. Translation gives CASNPRVGQGWETQYF.